This T cell receptor beta chain derives from a study of beta chain features in type 1 diabetes. Across the whole study: Comparable age, gender and cell yields were observed in patients relative to healthy donors. Findings and caveats of the study: It was possible that PCR favored shorter templates, equally so in patients and controls. People with Type 1 diabetes carried modestly yet significantly shorter TCRB CDR3s in all four CD4+ subsets.

Looked up from germline, CDR1 is SQVTM and CDR2 is ANQGSEA. CDR3 length: 14 amino acids. V dropped 6 bases and J dropped 3; count of bases not matched to a gene: 4. This clone was counted between two and nine times. Antigen unknown. Expressed TCRB transcripts were sequenced, since all the RNA that had been isolated was reverse transcribed. Clones were sequenced by immunoSEQ multiplex PCR, and TCRdb holds only the in-frame ones, with some missing. The sample yields around 600,000 clones, around 11% seen once. The rearrangement uses TRBV29-1 and TRBJ2-2, with TRBD2 matching over 10 bases. This clonotype was obtained from a man aged 25 to 40 with type 1 diabetes. The specimen sequenced was naive CD4+ T cells from blood. The DNA of the CDR3 is TGCAGCGTGATAGCGGGGGGCTACACCGGGGAGCTGTTTTTT. Translated: CSVIAGGYTGELFF.